This T cell receptor (beta chain) was sequenced in a study of OX40 agonist ivuxolimab in advanced cancers. Study-level background: Patients took ivuxolimab, an agonistic anti-OX40 (CD134) antibody. Study findings and constraints: The antigen specificity of the peripheral T cells (those that were expanded) was not determined.

In regard to this clone: Its specificity is unknown.

V was trimmed by 1 base and J by 2 bases, leaving 17 bases between them. The CDR3 is 17 residues long. Germline CDR1 and CDR2: LNHDA and SQIVND (reference sequence). Produced via immunoSEQ multiplex PCR; TCRdb's table is partial and in-frame only. The table shows almost 35,000 clones, with roughly 80% occurring only once. The receptor comes from an adult with an advanced solid tumor such as melanoma, head and neck, liver or kidney cancer. The sample was CD4+ or CD8+ T cells sorted from blood, taken in a trial of the OX40 agonist ivuxolimab. The chain is built from TRBV19 and TRBJ1-2; perhaps TRBD1 as D (5 bases). CDR3 nucleotide sequence: TGTGCCAGTAGTATAGCCCCGTGGGACCTCCTGAACTATGGCTACACCTTC. Amino acids: CASSIAPWDLLNYGYTF.